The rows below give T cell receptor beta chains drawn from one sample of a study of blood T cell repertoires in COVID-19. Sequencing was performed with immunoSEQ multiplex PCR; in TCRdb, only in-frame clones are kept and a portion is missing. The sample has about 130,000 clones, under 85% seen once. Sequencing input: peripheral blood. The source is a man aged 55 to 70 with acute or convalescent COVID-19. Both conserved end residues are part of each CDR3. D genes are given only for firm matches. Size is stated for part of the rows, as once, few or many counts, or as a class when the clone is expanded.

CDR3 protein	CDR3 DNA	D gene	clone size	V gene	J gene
CASSYSIGSGGATQYF	TGTGCCAGCAGTTACTCGATTGGTAGCGGAGGGGCGACCCAGTACTTC	-	-	TRBV6-6	TRBJ2-5
CASSYDLTYNEQFF	TGTGCCAGCAGCTACGACCTGACTTACAATGAGCAGTTCTTC	-	-	TRBV7-8	TRBJ2-1
CASSQELFREGRFGELFF	TGTGCCAGCAGCCAAGAGCTCTTCCGGGAGGGCCGTTTCGGGGAGCTGTTTTTT	TRBD2	few	TRBV4-2	TRBJ2-2
CASTGGGLYNEQFF	TGTGCCAGCACTGGGGGAGGACTATACAATGAGCAGTTCTTC	-	-	TRBV6-5	TRBJ2-1
CASSREGFGNQPQHF	TGTGCCAGCAGCCGGGAGGGCTTCGGCAATCAGCCCCAGCATTTT	-	-	TRBV28	TRBJ1-5
CASSYRGNYGYTF	TGTGCCAGTAGCTACAGGGGAAACTATGGCTACACCTTC	TRBD1	-	TRBV19	TRBJ1-2
CSFSGDLAGAGKNIQYF	TGCAGCTTCTCAGGGGATCTAGCGGGAGCAGGCAAAAACATTCAGTACTTC	TRBD2	few	TRBV29-1	TRBJ2-4
CASSLAGTLSGNTIYF	TGCGCCAGCAGCTTGGCCGGGACACTCTCTGGAAACACCATATATTTT	-	-	TRBV5-1	TRBJ1-3
CASSLGTGGRRELFF	TGTGCCAGCAGCTTAGGCACAGGGGGCCGGAGGGAGCTGTTTTTT	TRBD1	-	TRBV7-2	TRBJ2-2
CASSSPRDYFYNEQFF	TGTGCCAGTAGTAGCCCCCGGGACTACTTCTACAATGAGCAGTTCTTC	TRBD2	-	TRBV19	TRBJ2-1
CASSRAGTGIGYGYTF	TGCGCCAGCAGCCGAGCCGGGACAGGGATAGGCTATGGCTACACCTTC	TRBD1	-	TRBV4-1	TRBJ1-2
CSVLAEYNEQFF	TGCAGCGTTCTGGCGGAATACAATGAGCAGTTCTTC	-	-	TRBV29-1	TRBJ2-1
CASSVTGNQPQHF	TGTGCCAGCAGTGTTACAGGCAATCAGCCCCAGCATTTT	-	-	TRBV2	TRBJ1-5
CATSDSRQGPLHQPQHF	TGTGCCACCAGTGATTCTAGACAGGGACCTCTCCATCAGCCCCAGCATTTT	TRBD1	-	TRBV24-1	TRBJ1-5
CASSAGQEFSTDTQYF	TGCGCCAGCAGCGCCGGACAGGAGTTTTCCACAGATACGCAGTATTTT	TRBD1	-	TRBV5-1	TRBJ2-3
CASSSWAGSNQPQHF	TGTGCCAGCAGCTCTTGGGCCGGTAGCAATCAGCCCCAGCATTTT	-	-	TRBV7-2	TRBJ1-5
CASSPGTSYEQYF	TGTGCCAGCAGCCCCGGGACTAGCTACGAGCAGTACTTC	TRBD2	-	TRBV13	TRBJ2-7
CASSLGTSGRRGETQYF	TGTGCCAGCAGCTTAGGGACTAGCGGGAGGAGGGGAGAGACCCAGTACTTC	TRBD2	once	TRBV7-2	TRBJ2-5
CASSPRVFYNSPLHF	TGTGCCAGCAGCCCCCGGGTCTTTTATAATTCACCCCTCCACTTT	-	-	TRBV7-2	TRBJ1-6
CASSQTDRRNEKLFF	TGCGCCAGCAGCCAGACGGACAGGAGAAATGAAAAACTGTTTTTT	TRBD1	-	TRBV4-1	TRBJ1-4
CASSPRLAGVTGELFF	TGTGCCAGCAGCCCCAGACTAGCGGGAGTTACCGGGGAGCTGTTTTTT	TRBD2	-	TRBV9	TRBJ2-2
CASSPTGQNTEAFF	TGTGCCAGTAGCCCGACAGGGCAGAACACTGAAGCTTTCTTT	TRBD1	-	TRBV19	TRBJ1-1
CASSLASGAYEQYF	TGTGCCAGCAGCTTAGCTAGCGGGGCCTACGAGCAGTACTTC	TRBD2	once	TRBV7-7	TRBJ2-7
CASSLEALGGAFF	TGTGCCAGCAGCTTAGAGGCCCTCGGGGGAGCTTTCTTT	-	-	TRBV7-2	TRBJ1-1
CASSYSGGLIGNTIYF	TGTGCCAGCAGTTACTCCGGGGGGTTAATAGGAAACACCATATATTTT	-	-	TRBV6-5	TRBJ1-3
CASSSRLESTDTQYF	TGTGCCAGCAGCTCCCGACTAGAGAGCACAGATACGCAGTATTTT	-	-	TRBV7-9	TRBJ2-3